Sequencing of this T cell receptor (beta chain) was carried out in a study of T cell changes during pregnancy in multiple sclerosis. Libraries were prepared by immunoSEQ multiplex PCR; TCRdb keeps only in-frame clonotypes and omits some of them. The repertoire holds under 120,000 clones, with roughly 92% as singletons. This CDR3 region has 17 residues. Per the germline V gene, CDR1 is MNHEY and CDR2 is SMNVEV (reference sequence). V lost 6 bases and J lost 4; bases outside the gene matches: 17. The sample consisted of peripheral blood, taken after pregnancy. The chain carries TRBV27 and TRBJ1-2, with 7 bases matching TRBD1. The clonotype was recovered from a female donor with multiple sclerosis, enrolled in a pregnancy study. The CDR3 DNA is TGTGCCAGCAGGCTCAACAGTCTTCGGGACAGCTTCTATGGCTACACCTTC. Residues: CASRLNSLRDSFYGYTF.